This is a list of T cell receptor beta chains from one sample in a study of blood T cell repertoires in COVID-19. The method was immunoSEQ multiplex PCR; TCRdb's version includes in-frame clones alone and lacks a portion of them. The sample carries 80,000 to 100,000 clones, 87% recorded once. Sequencing used peripheral blood. The receptor set was obtained from a man between 70 and 80 years old with acute or convalescent COVID-19. Each CDR3 is given with its conserved first and last residue. D genes are given only for firm matches.

v_gene: TRBV5-4; j_gene: TRBJ2-1; d_gene: TRBD2; CDR3nt: TGTGCCAGCAGCTTGGTCCGCACTAGCGGGGCGAAGAATGAGCAGTTCTTC; CDR3aa: CASSLVRTSGAKNEQFF
v_gene: TRBV5-5; j_gene: TRBJ2-2; d_gene: -; CDR3nt: TGTGCCAGCAGCTTTAGGCAGGGGGGCACCGGGGAGCTGTTTTTT; CDR3aa: CASSFRQGGTGELFF
v_gene: TRBV10-3; j_gene: TRBJ1-2; d_gene: TRBD1; CDR3nt: TGTGCCATCAGTGGCGGGACAGGGGATCCAAAATCTTATGGCTACACCTTC; CDR3aa: CAISGGTGDPKSYGYTF
v_gene: TRBV5-5; j_gene: TRBJ1-2; d_gene: -; CDR3nt: TGTGCCAGCAGCGGGGGCGCGGGGGACTATGGCTACACCTTC; CDR3aa: CASSGGAGDYGYTF
v_gene: TRBV7-3; j_gene: TRBJ2-2; d_gene: -; CDR3nt: TGTGCCAGCAGCTTAGGCGGGACCGGGGAGCTGTTTTTT; CDR3aa: CASSLGGTGELFF
v_gene: TRBV6-1; j_gene: TRBJ1-5; d_gene: -; CDR3nt: TGTGCCAGCAGTCGGACAGACAATCAGCCCCAGCATTTT; CDR3aa: CASSRTDNQPQHF
v_gene: TRBV7-2; j_gene: TRBJ2-3; d_gene: TRBD2; CDR3nt: TGTGCCAGCAGCCAGAGATCCGGGGGGGCTATAACAGATACGCAGTATTTT; CDR3aa: CASSQRSGGAITDTQYF
v_gene: TRBV5-1; j_gene: TRBJ2-5; d_gene: TRBD2; CDR3nt: TGCGCCAGCAGGAGGACGGCGGGGGTGCCTCAAGAGACCCAGTACTTC; CDR3aa: CASRRTAGVPQETQYF
v_gene: TRBV5-4; j_gene: TRBJ1-1; d_gene: -; CDR3nt: TGTGCCGCAGGGGCCCCTGAAGCTTTCTTT; CDR3aa: CAAGAPEAFF
v_gene: TRBV11-2; j_gene: TRBJ2-7; d_gene: -; CDR3nt: TGTGCCAGCAGCCTAAACGAGCAGTACTTC; CDR3aa: CASSLNEQYF
v_gene: TRBV27; j_gene: TRBJ1-2; d_gene: -; CDR3nt: TGTGCCAGCAGTTTATTGGGCAGGGAAGGCGGCTACACCTTC; CDR3aa: CASSLLGREGGYTF
v_gene: TRBV5-1; j_gene: TRBJ2-2; d_gene: -; CDR3nt: TGCGCCAGCAGCTTGAGGTTAGGCGGGAACACCGGGGAGCTGTTTTTT; CDR3aa: CASSLRLGGNTGELFF